Listed here are 2 T cell receptor beta chains from one sample, sequenced in a study of shared T cell receptors in the human thymus. Measured with immunoSEQ multiplex PCR; TCRdb has only the in-frame clones, and not every one. The data hold 550,000 to 800,000 clones, with approximately 85% observed a single time. In addition, the sample was reused for a study of human thymus T cells.

Material for sequencing was thymocytes. The receptor source for this set is a girl in the first two years of life with a congenital heart defect.

This clone is a singleton in its sample. The chain is built from TRBV28 and TRBJ1-5; D might be TRBD1 (6 bases). Germline lookup yields CDR1 MDHEN and CDR2 SYDVKM. The CDR3 totals 14 residues. V was pared by 6 bases and J by 5 bases, with 14 bases between. CDR3 sequence reads: CASRKDRPYQPQHF. DNA for the CDR3: TGTGCCAGCAGAAAAGACAGGCCTTATCAGCCCCAGCATTTT.

V gene TRBV5-4 combines with J gene TRBJ1-1, with TRBD1 matching 9 bases. The CDR3 length is 16 residues. Germline CDR1 and CDR2: SGHNT and YYREEE (reference sequence). The ends lost 1 base at V and 1 base at J; junction bases unmatched: 5. CDR3 in amino acids: CASSLPPGQGNTEAFF. DNA of the CDR3: TGTGCCAGCAGCTTGCCCCCGGGACAGGGGAACACTGAAGCTTTCTTT.